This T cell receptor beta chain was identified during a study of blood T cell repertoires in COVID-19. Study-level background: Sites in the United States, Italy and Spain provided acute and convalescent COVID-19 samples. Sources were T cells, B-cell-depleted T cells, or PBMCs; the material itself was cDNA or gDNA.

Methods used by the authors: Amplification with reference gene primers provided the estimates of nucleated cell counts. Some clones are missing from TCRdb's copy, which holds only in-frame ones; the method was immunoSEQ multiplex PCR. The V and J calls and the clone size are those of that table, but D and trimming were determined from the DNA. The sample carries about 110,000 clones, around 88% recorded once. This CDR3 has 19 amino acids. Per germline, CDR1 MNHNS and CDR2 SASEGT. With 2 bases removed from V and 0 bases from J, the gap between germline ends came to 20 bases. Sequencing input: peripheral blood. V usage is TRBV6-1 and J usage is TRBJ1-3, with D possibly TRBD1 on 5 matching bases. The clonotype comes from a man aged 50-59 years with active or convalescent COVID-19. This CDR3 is CASSEMRLGLPSSGNTIYF. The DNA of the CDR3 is TGTGCCAGCAGTGAAATGCGTTTGGGACTCCCGAGCTCTGGAAACACCATATATTTT.